This is a list of T cell receptor beta chains from one sample in a study of vaccination and CD4 T cells after COVID-19. TCRdb analysed the PCR reads with MiXCR anew, one entry per CDR3 protein. Found here are around 12,000 distinct CDR3 sequences, 75% of them singletons; the top ten hold around a tenth. No antigen is known for these receptors. The sample consisted of CD4+ T cells from blood, cultured in vitro. The source of these receptors is a human donor who had recovered from COVID-19. The CDR3 runs from the conserved cysteine through the conserved F or W. D genes are given only for firm matches. Size is omitted from some rows. Given values are once, few, many or a class for expanded clones.

d_gene: TRBD1; v_gene: TRBV4-3; abundance: large; j_gene: TRBJ1-2; CDR3nt: TGCGCCAGCAGCCCTCTGGTGAGGGACAGGTCTGGCTACACCTTC; CDR3aa: CASSPLVRDRSGYTF
d_gene: -; v_gene: TRBV7-9; abundance: -; j_gene: TRBJ2-7; CDR3nt: TGTGCCAGCAGCTTAGATCTGGGGGGCTACGAGCAGTACTTC; CDR3aa: CASSLDLGGYEQYF
d_gene: TRBD1; v_gene: TRBV24-1; abundance: -; j_gene: TRBJ2-7; CDR3nt: TGTGCCACCAGCACGGGACAGATTAGTAAAAAGTACTTC; CDR3aa: CATSTGQISKKYF
d_gene: TRBD2; v_gene: TRBV7-9; abundance: -; j_gene: TRBJ2-3; CDR3nt: TGTGCCAGCGCGGGGAGGACTAGCGGGAGGGGGGCAGATACGCAGTATTTT; CDR3aa: CASAGRTSGRGADTQYF
d_gene: -; v_gene: TRBV7-6; abundance: -; j_gene: TRBJ1-1; CDR3nt: TGTGCCAGCAGCATACAGCCGGGGAGGACTGAAGCTTTCTTT; CDR3aa: CASSIQPGRTEAFF
d_gene: -; v_gene: TRBV6-2/TRBV6-3; abundance: once; j_gene: TRBJ2-7; CDR3nt: TGTGCCAGCAGTTACTCTTTTGACCCGGGTAGGGCTGGCGACGAGCAGTACTTC; CDR3aa: CASSYSFDPGRAGDEQYF
d_gene: -; v_gene: TRBV30; abundance: -; j_gene: TRBJ2-1; CDR3nt: TGTGCCTGGAGCGGGAGATCCCCCTACAATGAGCAGTTCTTC; CDR3aa: CAWSGRSPYNEQFF
d_gene: TRBD2; v_gene: TRBV7-2; abundance: medium-sized; j_gene: TRBJ2-7; CDR3nt: TGTGCCAGCAGCTTATTGGCGGGAGGGCGGGACGAGCAGTACTTC; CDR3aa: CASSLLAGGRDEQYF
d_gene: TRBD1; v_gene: TRBV20-1; abundance: -; j_gene: TRBJ1-1; CDR3nt: TGCAGTGCTAGAGACTGGACAGGGAACACTGAAGCTTTCTTT; CDR3aa: CSARDWTGNTEAFF
d_gene: -; v_gene: TRBV28; abundance: -; j_gene: TRBJ1-5; CDR3nt: TGTGCCAGCAGCCCACAGGTAAATCAGCCCCAGCATTTT; CDR3aa: CASSPQVNQPQHF
d_gene: TRBD2; v_gene: TRBV12-3/TRBV12-4; abundance: -; j_gene: TRBJ2-2; CDR3nt: TGTGCCAGCATCCGGACTAGCGGGAACACCGGGGAGCTGTTTTTT; CDR3aa: CASIRTSGNTGELFF
d_gene: -; v_gene: TRBV20-1; abundance: -; j_gene: TRBJ2-7; CDR3nt: TGCAGTGTACCGGGACACAGCTCCTACGAGCAGTACTTC; CDR3aa: CSVPGHSSYEQYF
d_gene: -; v_gene: TRBV5-5; abundance: -; j_gene: TRBJ2-7; CDR3nt: TGTGCCAGCAGCTTGGCCTTGGGGGGCGAGCAGTACTTC; CDR3aa: CASSLALGGEQYF
d_gene: -; v_gene: TRBV6-1; abundance: -; j_gene: TRBJ2-3; CDR3nt: TGTGCCAGCCGACGGGTCCTCTTCCAGGGCACAGATACGCAGTATTTT; CDR3aa: CASRRVLFQGTDTQYF
d_gene: -; v_gene: TRBV18; abundance: -; j_gene: TRBJ2-5; CDR3nt: TGTGCCAGCTCACCACGGGCTGGTCTCGAGGAGACCCAGTACTTC; CDR3aa: CASSPRAGLEETQYF
d_gene: TRBD2; v_gene: TRBV28; abundance: -; j_gene: TRBJ2-5; CDR3nt: TGTGCCAGCAGTGAGACTAGCGGGAGGGCCGGGGAGACCCAGTACTTC; CDR3aa: CASSETSGRAGETQYF
d_gene: -; v_gene: TRBV11-1; abundance: -; j_gene: TRBJ2-3; CDR3nt: TGTGCCAGCAGCCCCGCGGAGTTGGATACGCAGTATTTT; CDR3aa: CASSPAELDTQYF
d_gene: -; v_gene: TRBV20-1; abundance: few; j_gene: TRBJ1-5; CDR3nt: TGCAGTGCTTCCAGAGATAGCAATCAGCCCCAGCATTTT; CDR3aa: CSASRDSNQPQHF
d_gene: -; v_gene: TRBV20-1; abundance: few; j_gene: TRBJ2-5; CDR3nt: TGCAGTGCTAGAGATAGTCTTAGAAGTTGGGTTGTGGAGACCCAGTACTTC; CDR3aa: CSARDSLRSWVVETQYF
d_gene: TRBD2; v_gene: TRBV7-2; abundance: -; j_gene: TRBJ2-2; CDR3nt: TGTGCCAGCAGCCCCAAACTTACCGGGACTAGCGGCACCGGGGAGCTGTTTTTT; CDR3aa: CASSPKLTGTSGTGELFF
d_gene: TRBD1; v_gene: TRBV18; abundance: -; j_gene: TRBJ1-2; CDR3nt: TGTGCCAGCTCACCATCTCAGGGGGCAAGACTGGGTGGCTACACCTTC; CDR3aa: CASSPSQGARLGGYTF
d_gene: -; v_gene: TRBV28; abundance: -; j_gene: TRBJ1-2; CDR3nt: TGTGCCAGCAGCAACCAGGGCCCTAACTATGGCTACACCTTC; CDR3aa: CASSNQGPNYGYTF
d_gene: TRBD2; v_gene: TRBV20-1; abundance: -; j_gene: TRBJ2-2; CDR3nt: TGCAGTGCTAGAGCGGGAGGGCCCCGTGGGGAGCTGTTTTTT; CDR3aa: CSARAGGPRGELFF
d_gene: TRBD1; v_gene: TRBV19; abundance: -; j_gene: TRBJ2-2; CDR3nt: TGTGCCAGTATTAGGACAGGGTACGACGGGGAGCTGTTTTTT; CDR3aa: CASIRTGYDGELFF
d_gene: TRBD2; v_gene: TRBV6-1; abundance: -; j_gene: TRBJ2-1; CDR3nt: TGTGCCAGCAGTGAAGCGCTTCGGTCTAGCGGGAGGGCCGGGTACAATGAGCAGTTCTTC; CDR3aa: CASSEALRSSGRAGYNEQFF
d_gene: TRBD1; v_gene: TRBV20-1; abundance: -; j_gene: TRBJ1-2; CDR3nt: TGCAGTGCGAGGGACAGAGGGATAAACTATGGCTACACCTTC; CDR3aa: CSARDRGINYGYTF
d_gene: -; v_gene: TRBV5-1; abundance: -; j_gene: TRBJ2-3; CDR3nt: TGCGCCAGCAGCTTGGCGGGGAGTGGGACCACAGATACGCAGTATTTT; CDR3aa: CASSLAGSGTTDTQYF
d_gene: -; v_gene: TRBV6-2/TRBV6-3; abundance: -; j_gene: TRBJ2-1; CDR3nt: TGTGCCAGCAAAAGGGCCGCCCACAATGAGCAGTTCTTC; CDR3aa: CASKRAAHNEQFF
d_gene: -; v_gene: TRBV27; abundance: -; j_gene: TRBJ2-7; CDR3nt: TGTGCCAGCAGTTCCGGACTGGTGTGGGGCGAGCAGTACTTC; CDR3aa: CASSSGLVWGEQYF
d_gene: -; v_gene: TRBV7-3; abundance: -; j_gene: TRBJ2-2; CDR3nt: TGTGCCAGCAGCTACGGCACAAACACCGGGGAGCTGTTTTTT; CDR3aa: CASSYGTNTGELFF
d_gene: -; v_gene: TRBV7-9; abundance: -; j_gene: TRBJ2-3; CDR3nt: TGTGCCACCACGACAGATACGCAGTATTTT; CDR3aa: CATTTDTQYF
d_gene: -; v_gene: TRBV12-3/TRBV12-4; abundance: once; j_gene: TRBJ2-1; CDR3nt: TGTGCCAGCAGCCAACGAGAGCATGAGCAGTTCTTC; CDR3aa: CASSQREHEQFF
d_gene: -; v_gene: TRBV20-1; abundance: -; j_gene: TRBJ1-4; CDR3nt: TGCAGTGCCCAGGGTGATAATGAAAAACTGTTTTTT; CDR3aa: CSAQGDNEKLFF
d_gene: -; v_gene: TRBV29-1; abundance: -; j_gene: TRBJ2-7; CDR3nt: TGCAGCGTACGGCCAGCTCCCTCGTCCGAGCAGTACTTC; CDR3aa: CSVRPAPSSEQYF
d_gene: TRBD2; v_gene: TRBV15; abundance: -; j_gene: TRBJ2-1; CDR3nt: TGTGCCACCAGCATAGCGGGGGGCTACAATGAGCAGTTCTTC; CDR3aa: CATSIAGGYNEQFF
d_gene: -; v_gene: TRBV20-1; abundance: -; j_gene: TRBJ1-2; CDR3nt: TGCAGTGCTAGACTCGGGGCGAGATATGGCTACACCTTC; CDR3aa: CSARLGARYGYTF
d_gene: -; v_gene: TRBV7-2; abundance: -; j_gene: TRBJ1-6; CDR3nt: TGTGCCAGCAGCTTAGAGGGGGGCCCCCAATCACCCCTCCACTTT; CDR3aa: CASSLEGGPQSPLHF
d_gene: -; v_gene: TRBV20-1; abundance: -; j_gene: TRBJ1-4; CDR3nt: TGCAGTGCACCTCAGTCAACTAATGAAAAACTGTTTTTT; CDR3aa: CSAPQSTNEKLFF
d_gene: TRBD2; v_gene: TRBV20-1; abundance: -; j_gene: TRBJ2-3; CDR3nt: TGCAGTGCTAGAGGGGATAGCGGGAGGGCAGATACGCAGTATTTT; CDR3aa: CSARGDSGRADTQYF
d_gene: -; v_gene: TRBV10-2; abundance: -; j_gene: TRBJ1-1; CDR3nt: TGCGCCAGCAGGGTCGGGGGTGGTGGCACTGAAGCTTTCTTT; CDR3aa: CASRVGGGGTEAFF
d_gene: -; v_gene: TRBV6-2/TRBV6-3; abundance: -; j_gene: TRBJ1-6; CDR3nt: TGTGCCACCTCGGACGGTGGATCATCACCCCTCCACTTT; CDR3aa: CATSDGGSSPLHF
d_gene: -; v_gene: TRBV6-5; abundance: -; j_gene: TRBJ2-2; CDR3nt: TGTGCCAGCAGTTACCAGGCACCCCGGGCAGGGGAGCTGTTTTTT; CDR3aa: CASSYQAPRAGELFF
d_gene: TRBD1; v_gene: TRBV7-9; abundance: -; j_gene: TRBJ1-2; CDR3nt: TGTGCCAGCAGCCCGGACAGGATCTATGGCTACACCTTC; CDR3aa: CASSPDRIYGYTF
d_gene: -; v_gene: TRBV5-1; abundance: -; j_gene: TRBJ2-1; CDR3nt: TGCGCCAGCAGCTTGTCATCCCCCGCAGAGGATGAGCAGTTCTTC; CDR3aa: CASSLSSPAEDEQFF
d_gene: -; v_gene: TRBV2; abundance: -; j_gene: TRBJ2-1; CDR3nt: TGTGCCAGCAGTGAAGAGGCTTACAATGAGCAGTTCTTC; CDR3aa: CASSEEAYNEQFF